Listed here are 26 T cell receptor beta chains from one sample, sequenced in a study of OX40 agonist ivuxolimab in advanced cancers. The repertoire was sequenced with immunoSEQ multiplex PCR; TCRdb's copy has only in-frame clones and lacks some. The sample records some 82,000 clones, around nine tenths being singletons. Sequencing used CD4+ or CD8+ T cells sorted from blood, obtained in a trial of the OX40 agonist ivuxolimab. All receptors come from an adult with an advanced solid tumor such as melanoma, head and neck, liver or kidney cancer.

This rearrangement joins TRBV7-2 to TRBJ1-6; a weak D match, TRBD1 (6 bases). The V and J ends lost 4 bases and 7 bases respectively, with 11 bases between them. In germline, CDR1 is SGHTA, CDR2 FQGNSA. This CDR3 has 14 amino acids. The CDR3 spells CASSSRGANSPLHF. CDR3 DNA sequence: TGTGCCAGCAGCTCAAGGGGGGCAAATTCACCCCTCCACTTT.

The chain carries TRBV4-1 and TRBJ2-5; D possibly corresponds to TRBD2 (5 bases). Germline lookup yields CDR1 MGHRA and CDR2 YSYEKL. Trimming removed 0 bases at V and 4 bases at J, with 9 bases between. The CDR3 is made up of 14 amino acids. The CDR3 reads CASSQDRLAETQYF. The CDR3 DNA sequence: TGCGCCAGCAGCCAAGACCGTCTAGCAGAGACCCAGTACTTC.

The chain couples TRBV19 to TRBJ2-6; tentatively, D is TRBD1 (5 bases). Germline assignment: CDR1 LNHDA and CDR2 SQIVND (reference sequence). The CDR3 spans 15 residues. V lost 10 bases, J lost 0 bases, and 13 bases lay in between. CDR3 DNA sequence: TGTGCCACCAGGGTGGGGTCCTCTGGGGCCAACGTCCTGACTTTC. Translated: CATRVGSSGANVLTF.

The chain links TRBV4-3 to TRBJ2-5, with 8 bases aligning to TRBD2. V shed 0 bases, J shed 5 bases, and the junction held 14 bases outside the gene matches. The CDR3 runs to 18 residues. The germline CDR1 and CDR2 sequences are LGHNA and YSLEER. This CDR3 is CASSQDRLAGIPGETQYF. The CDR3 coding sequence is TGCGCCAGCAGCCAAGATAGGCTAGCGGGCATCCCAGGGGAGACCCAGTACTTC.

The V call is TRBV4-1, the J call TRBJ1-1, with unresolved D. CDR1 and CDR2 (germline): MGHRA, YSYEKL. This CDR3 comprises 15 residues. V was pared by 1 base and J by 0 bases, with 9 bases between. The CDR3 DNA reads TGCGCCAGCAGCCAAGGTCAGGTCATGAACACTGAAGCTTTCTTT. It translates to CASSQGQVMNTEAFF.

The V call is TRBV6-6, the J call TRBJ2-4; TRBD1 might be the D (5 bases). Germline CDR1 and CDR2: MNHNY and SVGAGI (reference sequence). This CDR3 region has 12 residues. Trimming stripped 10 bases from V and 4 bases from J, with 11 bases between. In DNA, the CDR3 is TGTGCCACAAGGACACAGAAAAACATTCAGTACTTC. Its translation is CATRTQKNIQYF.

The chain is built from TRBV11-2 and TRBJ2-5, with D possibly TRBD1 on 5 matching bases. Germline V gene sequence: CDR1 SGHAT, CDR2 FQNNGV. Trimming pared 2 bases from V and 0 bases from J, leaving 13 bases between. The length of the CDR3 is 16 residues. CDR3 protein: CASSLIAGSYQETQYF. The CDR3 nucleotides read TGTGCCAGCAGCTTAATAGCAGGGTCGTACCAAGAGACCCAGTACTTC. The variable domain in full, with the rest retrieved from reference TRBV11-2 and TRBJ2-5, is EAGVAQSPRYKIIEKRQSVAFWCNPISGHATLYWYQQILGQGPKLLIQFQNNGVVDDSQLPKDRFSAERLKGVDSTLKIQPAKLEDSAVYLCASSLIAGSYQETQYFGPGTRLLVL.

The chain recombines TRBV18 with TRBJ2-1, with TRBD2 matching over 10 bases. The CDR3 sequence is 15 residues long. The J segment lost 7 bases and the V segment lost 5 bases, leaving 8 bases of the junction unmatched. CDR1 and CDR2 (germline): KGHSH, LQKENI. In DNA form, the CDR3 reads TGTGCCAGCTCAGATCTAGCGGGAGTGGGGAATGAGCAGTTCTTC. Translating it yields CASSDLAGVGNEQFF.

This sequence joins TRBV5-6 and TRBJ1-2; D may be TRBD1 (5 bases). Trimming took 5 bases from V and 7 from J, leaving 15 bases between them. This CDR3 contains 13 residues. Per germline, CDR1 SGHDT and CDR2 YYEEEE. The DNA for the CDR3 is TGTGCCAGCAGTCCCGCGGCAGGGCTTGGCTACACCTTC. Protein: CASSPAAGLGYTF.

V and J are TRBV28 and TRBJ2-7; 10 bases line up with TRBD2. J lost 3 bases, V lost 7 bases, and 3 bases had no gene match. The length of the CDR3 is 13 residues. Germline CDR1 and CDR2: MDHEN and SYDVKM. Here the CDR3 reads CASTSGSFYEQYF. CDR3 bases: TGTGCCAGCACTAGCGGGAGTTTCTACGAGCAGTACTTC.

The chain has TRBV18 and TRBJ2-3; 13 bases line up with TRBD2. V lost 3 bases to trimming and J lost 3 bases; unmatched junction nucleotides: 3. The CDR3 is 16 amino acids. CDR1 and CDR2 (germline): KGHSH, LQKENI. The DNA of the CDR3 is TGTGCCAGCTCACCCGAACTAGCGGGAGGGACAGATACGCAGTATTTT. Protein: CASSPELAGGTDTQYF.

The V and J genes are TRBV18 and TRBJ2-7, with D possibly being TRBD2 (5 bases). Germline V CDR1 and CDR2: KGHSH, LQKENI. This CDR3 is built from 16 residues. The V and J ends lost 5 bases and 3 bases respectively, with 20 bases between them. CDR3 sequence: CASSETRGLHDYEQYF. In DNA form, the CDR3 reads TGTGCCAGCTCAGAAACAAGAGGACTGCACGACTACGAGCAGTACTTC.

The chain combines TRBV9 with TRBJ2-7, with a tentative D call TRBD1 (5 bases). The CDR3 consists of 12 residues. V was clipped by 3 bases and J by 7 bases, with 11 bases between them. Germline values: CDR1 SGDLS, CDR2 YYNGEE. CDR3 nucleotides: TGTGCCAGCAGCGCGGTCACAGGAGAGCAGTACTTC. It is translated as CASSAVTGEQYF.

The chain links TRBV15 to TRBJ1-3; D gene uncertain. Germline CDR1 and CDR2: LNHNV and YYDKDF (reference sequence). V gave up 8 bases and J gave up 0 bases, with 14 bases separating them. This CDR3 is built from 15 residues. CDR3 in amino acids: CATGSKLFSGNTIYF. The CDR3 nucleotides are TGTGCCACCGGTAGTAAGCTGTTCTCTGGAAACACCATATATTTT.

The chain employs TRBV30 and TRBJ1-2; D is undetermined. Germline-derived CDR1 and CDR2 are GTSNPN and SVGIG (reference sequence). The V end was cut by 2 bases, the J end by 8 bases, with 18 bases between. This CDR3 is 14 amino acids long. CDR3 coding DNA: TGTGCCTGGAGTTCCCTCCGGGCCAACGGGGGCTACACCTTC. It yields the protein CAWSSLRANGGYTF.

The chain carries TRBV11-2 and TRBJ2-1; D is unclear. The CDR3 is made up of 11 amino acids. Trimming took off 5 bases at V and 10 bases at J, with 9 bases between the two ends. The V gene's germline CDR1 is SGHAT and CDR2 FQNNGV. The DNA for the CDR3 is TGTGCCAGCAGCAACCTCCTCGAGCAGTTCTTC. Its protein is CASSNLLEQFF.

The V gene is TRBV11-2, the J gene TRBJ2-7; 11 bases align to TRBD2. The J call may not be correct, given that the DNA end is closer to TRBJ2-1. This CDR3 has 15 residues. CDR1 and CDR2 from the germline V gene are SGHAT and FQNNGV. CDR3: CASSLWLAGGNEQFF. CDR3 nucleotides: TGTGCCAGCAGCTTATGGTTAGCGGGAGGGAATGAGCAGTTCTTC.

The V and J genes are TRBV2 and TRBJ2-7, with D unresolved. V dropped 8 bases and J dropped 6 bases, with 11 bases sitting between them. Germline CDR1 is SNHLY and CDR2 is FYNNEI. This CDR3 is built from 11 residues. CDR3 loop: CASSALSEQYF. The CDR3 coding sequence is TGTGCCAGCTCGGCCCTTTCCGAGCAGTACTTC.

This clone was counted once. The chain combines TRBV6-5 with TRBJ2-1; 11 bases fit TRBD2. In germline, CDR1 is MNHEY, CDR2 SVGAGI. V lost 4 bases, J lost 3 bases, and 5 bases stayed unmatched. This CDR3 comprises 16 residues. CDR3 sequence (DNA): TGTGCCAGCAGTTCTCCGACTAGCGGGAACTACAATGAGCAGTTCTTC. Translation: CASSSPTSGNYNEQFF.

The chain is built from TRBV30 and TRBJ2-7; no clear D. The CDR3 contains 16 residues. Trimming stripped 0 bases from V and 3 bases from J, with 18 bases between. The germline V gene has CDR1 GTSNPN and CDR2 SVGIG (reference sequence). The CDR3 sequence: CAWSVLKVQGNYEQYF. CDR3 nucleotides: TGTGCCTGGAGTGTTTTAAAAGTACAAGGAAACTACGAGCAGTACTTC.

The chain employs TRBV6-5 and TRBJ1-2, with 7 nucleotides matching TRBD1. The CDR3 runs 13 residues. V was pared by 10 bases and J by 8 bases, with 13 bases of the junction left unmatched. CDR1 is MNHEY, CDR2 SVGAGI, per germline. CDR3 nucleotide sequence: TGTGCCACCCGTCGTGACAGGGTCGACGGCTACACCTTC. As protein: CATRRDRVDGYTF.

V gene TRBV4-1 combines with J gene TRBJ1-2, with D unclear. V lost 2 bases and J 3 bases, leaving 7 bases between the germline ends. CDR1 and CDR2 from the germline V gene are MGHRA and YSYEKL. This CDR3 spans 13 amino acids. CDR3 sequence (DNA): TGCGCCAGCAGCCAAAACGGTTACTATGGCTACACCTTC. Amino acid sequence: CASSQNGYYGYTF.

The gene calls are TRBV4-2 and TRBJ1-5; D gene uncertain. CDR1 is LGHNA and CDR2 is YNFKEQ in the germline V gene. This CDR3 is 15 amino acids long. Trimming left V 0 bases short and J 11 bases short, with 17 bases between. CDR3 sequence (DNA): TGTGCCAGCAGCCAAGATACGGGCCCAGTGGGAGCCCAGCATTTT. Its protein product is CASSQDTGPVGAQHF.

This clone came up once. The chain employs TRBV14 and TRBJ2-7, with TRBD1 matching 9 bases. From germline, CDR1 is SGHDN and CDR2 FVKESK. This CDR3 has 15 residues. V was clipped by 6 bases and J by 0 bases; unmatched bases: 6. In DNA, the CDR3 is TGTGCCAGCAGTCCACAGGGGGCAAGCTCCTACGAGCAGTACTTC. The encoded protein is CASSPQGASSYEQYF.

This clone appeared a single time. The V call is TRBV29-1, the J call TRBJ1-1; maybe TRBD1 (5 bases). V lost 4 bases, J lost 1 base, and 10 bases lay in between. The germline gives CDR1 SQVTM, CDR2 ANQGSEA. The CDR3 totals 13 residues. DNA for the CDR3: TGCAGCGTTGGGGGCGAACCGAACACTGAAGCTTTCTTT. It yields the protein CSVGGEPNTEAFF.

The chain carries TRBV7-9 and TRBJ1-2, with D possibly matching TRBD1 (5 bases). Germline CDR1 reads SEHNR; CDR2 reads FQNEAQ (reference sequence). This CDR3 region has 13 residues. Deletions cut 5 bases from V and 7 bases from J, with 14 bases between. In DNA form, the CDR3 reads TGTGCCAGCAGCCCAAGGAACGGGGGTGGCTACACCTTC. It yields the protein CASSPRNGGGYTF.